A single sample gave rise to the 30 T cell receptor beta chains below, sequenced in a study of cytomegalovirus exposure and HLA in healthy donors. Assay: immunoSEQ multiplex PCR; the TCRdb copy retains only in-frame clones and omits some. The sample consists of 220,000 or so clones, 80% to 85% of them appearing once. The sequenced sample was PBMCs. The source of these receptors is a woman in her 30s in good health and CMV-seropositive.

This sequence joins TRBV11-3 and TRBJ2-7; possibly TRBD2 for D (6 bases). This CDR3 comprises 15 residues. Germline V gives CDR1 SGHNT, CDR2 YENEEA. Trimming removed 3 bases from V and 2 bases from J, with 14 bases in between. CDR3 bases: TGTGCCAGCAGCTTCCCGACTGGCGGGGCCTACGAGCAGTACTTC. Translation: CASSFPTGGAYEQYF.

The chain couples TRBV7-3 to TRBJ2-3; D unresolved. This CDR3 spans 12 amino acids. CDR1 and CDR2 (germline): SGHTA, FQGTGA. V shed 5 bases and J shed 2 bases, with 5 bases lying between them. Here the CDR3 DNA reads TGTGCCAGCAGCCCTGACACAGATACGCAGTATTTT. Translated, it gives CASSPDTDTQYF.

This clone showed up just once. The rearrangement links TRBV27 to TRBJ1-4; D is undetermined. V was cut by 2 bases and J by 8 bases, with 3 bases left in between. Germline V gene sequence: CDR1 MNHEY, CDR2 SMNVEV (reference sequence). The CDR3 is made up of 11 amino acids. CDR3 sequence (DNA): TGTGCCAGCAGTTTAGGGGAAAAACTGTTTTTT. Translation gives CASSLGEKLFF.

V is TRBV5-1 and J is TRBJ1-2; TRBD1 agrees at 7 bases. With V trimmed by 4 bases and J by 3 bases, 12 bases remained unmatched. Germline V gene data show CDR1 as SGHRS and CDR2 as YFSETQ. The CDR3 covers 16 residues. The CDR3 nucleotides are TGCGCCAGCAGCCCCCGGGACAGCACGAAATACTATGGCTACACCTTC. Amino acids: CASSPRDSTKYYGYTF.

The chain carries TRBV30 and TRBJ1-4; D ambiguous. The germline CDR1 and CDR2 sequences are GTSNPN and SVGIG (reference sequence). The V gene lost 4 bases and the J gene lost 3 bases, with 12 bases spanning the gap. This CDR3 comprises 14 residues. CDR3 region: CAWNLGQPNEKLFF. The CDR3 coding sequence is TGTGCCTGGAACTTAGGTCAGCCTAATGAAAAACTGTTTTTT.

Turning to this clone: Other DNA sequences from this sample encode an identical CDR3 as well. The chain recombines TRBV6-5 with TRBJ1-5; 9 positions agree with TRBD1. This CDR3 contains 13 residues. J lost 5 bases, V lost 6 bases, and 2 bases had no gene match. CDR1 is MNHEY, CDR2 SVGAGI, per germline. The CDR3 is CASSRTGDQPQHF. Here the CDR3 DNA reads TGTGCCAGCAGCCGGACAGGGGATCAGCCCCAGCATTTT.

This clone has only one observation. This chain uses TRBV9 with TRBJ2-6; no clear D gene. Germline CDR1 reads SGDLS; CDR2 reads YYNGEE. Deletions cut 3 bases from V and 1 base from J, with 5 bases between. The CDR3 has 14 residues. CDR3 loop: CASSAYSGANVLTF. The DNA for the CDR3 is TGTGCCAGCAGCGCGTATTCTGGGGCCAACGTCCTGACTTTC. Full variable domain (rest looked up from reference TRBV9 and TRBJ2-6): DSGVTQTPKHLITATGQRVTLRCSPRSGDLSVYWYQQSLDQGLQFLIQYYNGEERAKGNILERFSAQQFPDLHSELNLSSLELGDSALYFCASSAYSGANVLTFGAGSRLTVL.

This sequence joins TRBV5-6 and TRBJ2-7; 9 nucleotides agree with TRBD2. Germline V lookup: CDR1 SGHDT, CDR2 YYEEEE. There are 14 residues in the CDR3. The J segment lost 3 bases and the V segment lost 6 bases, leaving 7 bases of the junction unmatched. CDR3 amino acids: CASTRLAENYEQYF. CDR3 nucleotide sequence: TGTGCCAGCACGCGACTAGCGGAGAACTACGAGCAGTACTTC.

The chain combines TRBV30 with TRBJ1-3; D not certain. The V gene lost 0 bases and the J gene lost 6 bases, with 6 bases spanning the gap. This CDR3 spans 12 amino acids. The germline V gene encodes CDR1 GTSNPN and CDR2 SVGIG (reference sequence). This CDR3 is CAWSVIKNTIYF. CDR3 DNA sequence: TGTGCCTGGAGTGTAATAAAAAACACCATATATTTT.

J is TRBJ2-3 and V is TRBV29-1; 8 positions agree with TRBD2. The trim removed 3 bases at V and 5 bases at J, leaving 7 bases unmatched. Germline CDR1 is SQVTM and CDR2 is ANQGSEA. The CDR3 has 14 residues. CDR3 in amino acids: CSVEEREKRDTQYF. The DNA of the CDR3 is TGCAGCGTTGAGGAGCGGGAGAAGAGAGATACGCAGTATTTT.

This chain joins TRBV29-1 and TRBJ1-2; 7 nucleotides align to TRBD1. Germline lookup yields CDR1 SQVTM and CDR2 ANQGSEA. CDR3 length: 13 residues. J lost 7 bases, V lost 0 bases, and 5 bases had no gene match. The CDR3 region has the DNA TGCAGCGTTGAAGAAGGACAGGCAAGTGGCTACACCTTC. This translates into CSVEEGQASGYTF.

The chain is built from TRBV30 and TRBJ2-1; D remains ambiguous. The ends were cut back, 6 bases at V and 9 bases at J, with 15 bases in the middle. Germline V lookup: CDR1 GTSNPN, CDR2 SVGIG (reference sequence). CDR3 length: 12 amino acids. Written as DNA, the CDR3 is TGTGCCTGTGGCGCGTTCCCCCTTGAGCAGTTCTTC. Amino acid sequence: CACGAFPLEQFF. The full variable domain, its missing parts supplied by reference TRBV30 and TRBJ2-1, is SQTIHQWPATLVQPVGSPLSLECTVEGTSNPNLYWYRQAAGRGLQLLFYSVGIGQISSEVPQNLSASRPQDRQFILSSKKLLLSDSGFYLCACGAFPLEQFFGPGTRLTVL.

The chain joins TRBV4-1 to TRBJ2-1, with 12 bases aligning to TRBD2. Germline V lookup: CDR1 MGHRA, CDR2 YSYEKL. Trimming at V came to 4 bases and at J to 4 bases, leaving 5 bases not matched to a gene. CDR3 length: 16 residues. This CDR3 is CASSPYGLAGYNEQFF. The CDR3 DNA reads TGCGCCAGCAGCCCATACGGACTAGCGGGATACAATGAGCAGTTCTTC.

This chain links TRBV6-5 with TRBJ1-1; D is ambiguous. The CDR3 spans 13 residues. Germline CDR1 reads MNHEY; CDR2 reads SVGAGI. Between the trimmed V and J ends, which lost 5 bases and 9 bases, there was a span of 16 bases. DNA of the CDR3: TGTGCCAGCAGTCAGACCGAGAGCAGAAAAGCTTTCTTT. Protein: CASSQTESRKAFF.

The chain links TRBV12-5 to TRBJ2-1; D perhaps matches TRBD2 (6 bases). The germline gives CDR1 LGHNT, CDR2 FRNRAP. The CDR3 spans 16 residues. The V end was cut by 3 bases, the J end by 7 bases, with 19 bases between. The chain's CDR3 is CASGFTLTGLSNEQFF. CDR3 bases: TGTGCTAGTGGTTTCACCCTAACGGGACTTTCTAATGAGCAGTTCTTC.

The chain joins TRBV5-8 to TRBJ2-7; 7 positions match TRBD1. Germline V gene data show CDR1 as SGHTS and CDR2 as YDEGEE. V shed 2 bases, J shed 5 bases, and the junction held 10 bases outside the gene matches. CDR3 size: 15 residues. The CDR3 nucleotides read TGTGCCAGCAGCTTATCCCAGGGGGTTTTTAACGAGCAGTACTTC. This codes for CASSLSQGVFNEQYF.

The rearrangement uses TRBV28 and TRBJ2-7; 9 nucleotides line up with TRBD2. In germline, CDR1 is MDHEN, CDR2 SYDVKM. The length of the CDR3 is 13 residues. The V gene end was trimmed by 7 bases and the J gene end by 0 bases; junction bases not matched to a gene: 1. The DNA of the CDR3 is TGTGCCAGCATGACTAGCGGCTCCTACGAGCAGTACTTC. Translated: CASMTSGSYEQYF. The variable domain in full, with the rest retrieved from reference TRBV28 and TRBJ2-7, is DVKVTQSSRYLVKRTGEKVFLECVQDMDHENMFWYRQDPGLGLRLIYFSYDVKMKEKGDIPEGYSVSREKKERFSLILESASTNQTSMYLCASMTSGSYEQYFGPGTRLTVT.

The J gene is TRBJ2-2, the V gene TRBV11-2; D is unclear. The CDR3 sequence is 13 residues long. Germline V CDR1 and CDR2: SGHAT, FQNNGV. V shed 1 base and J shed 6 bases, with 6 bases lying between them. In DNA, the CDR3 is TGTGCCAGCAGCTTAGTTCTAGCCGGGGAGCTGTTTTTT. Its translation: CASSLVLAGELFF. The whole variable domain, remainder taken from reference TRBV11-2 and TRBJ2-2, is EAGVAQSPRYKIIEKRQSVAFWCNPISGHATLYWYQQILGQGPKLLIQFQNNGVVDDSQLPKDRFSAERLKGVDSTLKIQPAKLEDSAVYLCASSLVLAGELFFGEGSRLTVL.

This clone has more than one count but fewer than ten. The rearrangement uses TRBV6-5 and TRBJ1-2; 10 bases line up with TRBD1. The CDR3 is made up of 15 amino acids. Germline CDR1 is MNHEY and CDR2 is SVGAGI. The V and J ends lost 8 bases and 8 bases, in that order; junction bases with no gene match: 14. The CDR3 DNA sequence: TGTGCCAGCCTGAATCTTCCCGGGACAGGGGAAGGCTACACCTTC. Translation gives CASLNLPGTGEGYTF.

The count of this clone is one. The rearrangement joins TRBV7-9 to TRBJ2-7, with 8 positions matching TRBD1. From germline, CDR1 is SEHNR and CDR2 FQNEAQ (reference sequence). This CDR3 contains 16 residues. V shed 5 bases and J 1 base; nucleotides not matched to a gene: 10. This CDR3 is CASSRRVGTGSYEQYF. The CDR3 DNA reads as TGTGCCAGCAGCCGACGTGTGGGGACAGGATCCTACGAGCAGTACTTC.

The chain employs TRBV28 and TRBJ2-1; the D is unclear. Germline CDR1 and CDR2: MDHEN and SYDVKM. The CDR3 spans 11 residues. V dropped 3 bases and J dropped 10 bases, with 7 bases sitting between them. The CDR3 DNA reads TGTGCCAGCAGTTTTTCCCGGGAGCAGTTCTTC. This codes for CASSFSREQFF. The whole variable domain, remainder taken from reference TRBV28 and TRBJ2-1, is DVKVTQSSRYLVKRTGEKVFLECVQDMDHENMFWYRQDPGLGLRLIYFSYDVKMKEKGDIPEGYSVSREKKERFSLILESASTNQTSMYLCASSFSREQFFGPGTRLTVL.

This clone was detected a few times. The chain recombines TRBV6-5 with TRBJ1-2; tentative D call: TRBD1 (6 bases). Germline V lookup: CDR1 MNHEY, CDR2 SVGAGI. The V and J ends lost 6 bases and 5 bases respectively, with 10 bases between them. The CDR3 spans 12 residues. CDR3 DNA: TGTGCCAGCAGAACAGGGTCTTATGGCTACACCTTC. It yields the protein CASRTGSYGYTF.

The CDR3 bases are TGTGCCAGCCGTCGGACTAGCAACGAGCAGTACTTC. Its translation: CASRRTSNEQYF. The V and J genes are TRBV7-2 and TRBJ2-7; 8 nucleotides line up with TRBD2. CDR3 size: 12 residues. Trimming at V came to 8 bases and at J to 5 bases, leaving 5 bases not matched to a gene. CDR1 is SGHTA, CDR2 FQGNSA, per germline.

This sequence joins TRBV30 and TRBJ1-4; D not certain. Deletions cut 5 bases from V and 7 bases from J, with 14 bases between. In germline, CDR1 is GTSNPN, CDR2 SVGIG (reference sequence). CDR3 length equals 13 residues. DNA for the CDR3: TGTGCCTGGGCCGAGGTTGAGATTGAAAAACTGTTTTTT. Protein sequence: CAWAEVEIEKLFF.

V gene TRBV7-3 combines with J gene TRBJ2-3; D gene uncertain. V lost 5 bases, J lost 5 bases, and 11 bases lay in between. The CDR3 spans 13 residues. Germline CDR1 is SGHTA and CDR2 is FQGTGA. The CDR3 region is CASSIRWGDTQYF. DNA of the CDR3: TGTGCCAGCAGCATCCGATGGGGAGATACGCAGTATTTT.

The chain uses TRBV5-1 and TRBJ2-1; D is possibly TRBD1 (6 bases). Trimming took 6 bases from V and 0 from J, leaving 10 bases between them. Germline loops: CDR1 SGHRS, CDR2 YFSETQ. This CDR3 region has 14 residues. The CDR3 DNA follows: TGCGCCAGCACCACAGGGAGCTCCTACAATGAGCAGTTCTTC. Translating gives CASTTGSSYNEQFF.

V and J are TRBV7-8 and TRBJ2-3; D gene unclear. The CDR3 extends over 10 amino acids. Germline CDR1 SGHVS, CDR2 FQNEAQ. V was clipped by 5 bases and J by 5 bases, with 2 bases between them. CDR3 coding DNA: TGTGCCAGCAGCCGAGATACGCAGTATTTT. As protein: CASSRDTQYF.

The CDR3 is CASSPFVGQVGDEQFF. CDR3 sequence (DNA): TGTGCCAGCAGCCCTTTTGTGGGACAGGTAGGTGATGAGCAGTTCTTC. The rearrangement links TRBV7-4 to TRBJ2-1; 8 nucleotides agree with TRBD1. Germline-derived CDR1 and CDR2 are SGHVT and SQSDAQ. CDR3 length equals 16 residues. With 5 bases clipped from V and 8 bases from J, the junction kept 14 bases outside the gene matches. Supplemented by reference TRBV7-4 and TRBJ2-1, the full variable domain reads GAGVSQSPRYKVAKRGRDVALRCDSISGHVTLYWYRQTLGQGSEVLTYSQSDAQRDKSGRPSGRFSAERPERSVSTLKIQRTEQGDSAVYLCASSPFVGQVGDEQFFGPGTRLTVL.

The V gene is TRBV6-1, the J gene TRBJ1-1; possibly TRBD1 for D (6 bases). The V gene lost 11 bases and the J gene lost 0 bases, with 13 bases spanning the gap. The CDR3 totals 13 residues. CDR1 is MNHNS, CDR2 SASEGT, per germline. CDR3 coding DNA: TGTGCCGTCAGCAGGGGCATGAACACTGAAGCTTTCTTT. This encodes CAVSRGMNTEAFF.

The V gene is TRBV11-3, the J gene TRBJ2-1, with TRBD2 as a possible D gene (6 bases). Trimming left V 0 bases short and J 9 bases short, with 18 bases between. This CDR3 has 16 residues. Germline V gives CDR1 SGHNT, CDR2 YENEEA. CDR3 sequence (DNA): TGTGCCAGCAGCTTAGATGGGGCACACCCCGGGAGTGAGCAGTTCTTC. It is translated as CASSLDGAHPGSEQFF.